This TCR beta chain comes out of a study of blood T cell repertoires in COVID-19. In the study overall: The United States, Italy and Spain provided the acute and convalescent COVID-19 samples.

The CDR3 contains 15 residues. V gave up 5 bases and J gave up 1 base; unmatched junction bases: 3. Per germline, CDR1 SGHTA and CDR2 FQGNSA. Authors' analysis steps: Estimates of nucleated cell counts were drawn from the amplification of reference gene primers. Data came from immunoSEQ multiplex PCR; TCRdb stores just in-frame clones and leaves some out. V and J calls and clone size come straight from that table; D and trimming were deduced from the DNA. The repertoire has tens of thousands of clones, roughly 80% of them found once; the top ten carry 12%. The sample comprised peripheral blood. The sequence was collected from a human donor in a cohort sampled during active COVID-19. The chain links TRBV7-2 to TRBJ2-3; TRBD1 aligns across 10 bases. For the CDR3, the DNA is TGTGCCAGCAGCCCCGGGACAGGGGGCACAGATACGCAGTATTTT. This translates into CASSPGTGGTDTQYF. The full variable domain, with the rest looked up from reference TRBV7-2 and TRBJ2-3, is GAGVSQSPSNKVTEKGKDVELRCDPISGHTALYWYRQSLGQGLEFLIYFQGNSAPDKSGLPSDRFSAERTGGSVSTLTIQRTQQEDSAVYLCASSPGTGGTDTQYFGPGTRLTVL.